The clone carrying this TCR beta chain was counted between two and nine times. The antigen is not known. The data were obtained in a study of identical twins. Study-wide results and caveats: Abundant beta clonotypes from cord blood bore fewer insertions; memory repertoires lacked this pattern. Invariant cells of the MAIT and iNKT types might have partly distorted the zero-insertion analyses.

This CDR3 is 14 amino acids long. Germline-derived CDR1 and CDR2 are MGHRA and YSYEKL. V was shortened by 3 bases and J by 4 bases, with 12 bases between the two germline ends. A single record per CDR3 protein comes from TCRdb applying MiXCR to the 5' RACE reads. The sample lists nearly 900,000 distinct CDR3 sequences, 9% to 15% occurring once. This sample also belongs to another study, concerning yellow fever vaccine responses in identical twins.

The V gene is TRBV4-1, the J gene TRBJ1-1, with D perhaps matching TRBD1 (6 bases). The specimen sequenced was PBMCs. This receptor was obtained from a woman aged 18-35 years in good health. The CDR3 here is CASSHLNRATEAFF. The CDR3 nucleotides are TGCGCCAGCAGCCACCTCAACAGGGCCACTGAAGCTTTCTTT.